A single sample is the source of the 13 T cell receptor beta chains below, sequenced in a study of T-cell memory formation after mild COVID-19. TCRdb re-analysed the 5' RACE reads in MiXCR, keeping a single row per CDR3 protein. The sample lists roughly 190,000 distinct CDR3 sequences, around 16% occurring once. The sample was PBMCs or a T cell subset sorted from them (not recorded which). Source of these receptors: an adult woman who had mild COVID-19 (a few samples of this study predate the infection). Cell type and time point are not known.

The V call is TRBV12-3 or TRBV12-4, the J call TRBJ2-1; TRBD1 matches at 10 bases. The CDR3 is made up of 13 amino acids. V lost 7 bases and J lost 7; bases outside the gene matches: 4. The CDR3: CASTDRGLNEQFF. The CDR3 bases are TGTGCCAGCACCGACAGGGGGCTGAATGAGCAGTTCTTC.

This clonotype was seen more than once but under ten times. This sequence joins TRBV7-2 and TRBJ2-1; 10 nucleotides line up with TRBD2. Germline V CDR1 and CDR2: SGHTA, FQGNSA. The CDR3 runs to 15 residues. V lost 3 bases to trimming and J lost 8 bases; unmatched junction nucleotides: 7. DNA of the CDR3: TGTGCCAGCAGCTTGGTAGGGACTAGCGTGGATGAGCAGTTCTTC. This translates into CASSLVGTSVDEQFF.

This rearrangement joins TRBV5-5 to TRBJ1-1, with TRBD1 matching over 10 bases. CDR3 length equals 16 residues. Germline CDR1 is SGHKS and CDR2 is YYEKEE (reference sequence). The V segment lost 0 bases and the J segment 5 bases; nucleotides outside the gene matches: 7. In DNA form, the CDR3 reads TGTGCCAGCAGCTTGGCTGGGACAGGGGCTGTGACTGAAGCTTTCTTT. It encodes CASSLAGTGAVTEAFF. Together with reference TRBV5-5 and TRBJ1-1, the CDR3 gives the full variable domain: DAGVTQSPTHLIKTRGQQVTLRCSPISGHKSVSWYQQVLGQGPQFIFQYYEKEERGRGNFPDRFSARQFPNYSSELNVNALLLGDSALYLCASSLAGTGAVTEAFFGQGTRLTVV.

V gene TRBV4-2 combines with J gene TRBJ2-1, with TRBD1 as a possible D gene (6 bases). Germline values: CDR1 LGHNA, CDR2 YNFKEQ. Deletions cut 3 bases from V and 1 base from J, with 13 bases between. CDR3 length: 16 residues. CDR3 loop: CASSQPTGYSYNEQFF. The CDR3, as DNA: TGTGCCAGCAGCCAGCCAACAGGGTATTCCTACAATGAGCAGTTCTTC.

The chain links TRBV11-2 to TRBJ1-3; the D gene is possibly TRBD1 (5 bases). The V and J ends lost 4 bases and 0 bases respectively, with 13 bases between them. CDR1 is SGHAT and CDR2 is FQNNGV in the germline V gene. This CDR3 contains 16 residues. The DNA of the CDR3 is TGTGCCAGCAGCTCATCGGGACTCAACTCTGGAAACACCATATATTTT. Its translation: CASSSSGLNSGNTIYF.

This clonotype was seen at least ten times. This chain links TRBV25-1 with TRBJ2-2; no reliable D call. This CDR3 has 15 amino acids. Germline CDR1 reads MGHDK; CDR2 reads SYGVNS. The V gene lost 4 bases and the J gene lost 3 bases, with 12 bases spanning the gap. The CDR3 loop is CASSGSWTDTGELFF. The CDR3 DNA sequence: TGTGCCAGCAGTGGATCCTGGACGGACACCGGGGAGCTGTTTTTT.

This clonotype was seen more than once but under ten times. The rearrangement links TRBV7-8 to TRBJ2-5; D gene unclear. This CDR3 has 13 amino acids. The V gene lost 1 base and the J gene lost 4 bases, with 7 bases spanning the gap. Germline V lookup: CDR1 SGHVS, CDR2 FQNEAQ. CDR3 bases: TGTGCCAGCAGCTTAGGGGCCCCAGAGACCCAGTACTTC. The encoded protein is CASSLGAPETQYF.

CDR3 sequence (DNA): TGCGCCAGCAGCCAAGATCATTTCGGGGCAGTAACCGGGGAGCTGTTTTTT. This translates into CASSQDHFGAVTGELFF. The rearrangement uses TRBV4-1 and TRBJ2-2; D possibly matches TRBD1 or TRBD2 (5 bases each). Germline V gives CDR1 MGHRA, CDR2 YSYEKL. The CDR3 length is 17 residues. Trimming took off 0 bases at V and 5 bases at J, with 16 bases between the two ends.

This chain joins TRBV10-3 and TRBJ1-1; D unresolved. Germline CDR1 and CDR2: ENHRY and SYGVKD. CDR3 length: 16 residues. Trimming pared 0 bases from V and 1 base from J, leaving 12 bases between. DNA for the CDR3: TGTGCCATCAGTGAGTCGGGCAGGTGGCCGAACACTGAAGCTTTCTTT. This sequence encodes CAISESGRWPNTEAFF.

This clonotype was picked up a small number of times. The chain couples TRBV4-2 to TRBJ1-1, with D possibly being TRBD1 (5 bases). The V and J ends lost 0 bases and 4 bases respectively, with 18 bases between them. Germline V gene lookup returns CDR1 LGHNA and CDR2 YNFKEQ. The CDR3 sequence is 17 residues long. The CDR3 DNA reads TGTGCCAGCAGCCAAGATCGGGGTATTAAAGGGGTCACTGAAGCTTTCTTT. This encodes CASSQDRGIKGVTEAFF.

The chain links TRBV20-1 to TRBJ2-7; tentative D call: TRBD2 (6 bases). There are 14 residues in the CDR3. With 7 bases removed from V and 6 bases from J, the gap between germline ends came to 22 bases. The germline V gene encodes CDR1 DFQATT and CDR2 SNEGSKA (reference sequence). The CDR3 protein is CSVVRGSSRSEQYF. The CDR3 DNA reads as TGCAGTGTCGTCCGGGGGAGCTCTCGGAGCGAGCAGTACTTC.

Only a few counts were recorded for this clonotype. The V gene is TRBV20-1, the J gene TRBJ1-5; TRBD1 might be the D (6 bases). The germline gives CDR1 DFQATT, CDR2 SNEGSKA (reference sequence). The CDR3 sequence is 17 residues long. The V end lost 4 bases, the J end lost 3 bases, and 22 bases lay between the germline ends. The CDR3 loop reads CSAIRNRRGGYNQPQHF. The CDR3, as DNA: TGCAGTGCTATCCGAAACCGCAGGGGAGGATACAATCAGCCCCAGCATTTT.

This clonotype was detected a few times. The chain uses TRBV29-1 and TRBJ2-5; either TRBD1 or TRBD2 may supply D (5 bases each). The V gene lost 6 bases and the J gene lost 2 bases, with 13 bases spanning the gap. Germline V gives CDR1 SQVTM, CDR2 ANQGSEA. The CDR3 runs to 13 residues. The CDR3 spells CSVRGVTQETQYF. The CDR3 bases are TGCAGCGTGAGGGGAGTCACGCAAGAGACCCAGTACTTC.